This passage covers 16 T cell receptor beta chains from one sample sequenced in a study of monozygotic twins with inflammatory bowel disease. From the 5' RACE reads, TCRdb lists one entry per CDR3 protein and no DNA. This table lists about 140,000 distinct CDR3 sequences. The sequenced sample was blood. The receptors shown here come from a human donor with ulcerative colitis or Crohn's disease, or a healthy co-twin of an affected twin (not recorded which).

This chain links TRBV5-1 with TRBJ2-1; as DNA is missing, the TRBD1 call by TCRdb cannot be tested. The CDR3 contains 15 residues. Germline V gives CDR1 SGHRS, CDR2 YFSETQ. Here the CDR3 reads CASRRGTDSSNEQFF.

The rearrangement joins TRBV4-2 to TRBJ1-1; TCRdb outputs TRBD1, but without DNA this stays unchecked. Germline V gene data show CDR1 as LGHNA and CDR2 as YNFKEQ. The CDR3 spans 18 residues. CDR3 protein: CASSQDRWTGKEDTEAFF.

The V and J genes are TRBV20-1 and TRBJ1-3; absent DNA, TCRdb's TRBD1 call cannot be checked. The CDR3 totals 17 residues. CDR1 and CDR2 from the germline V gene are DFQATT and SNEGSKA (reference sequence). The CDR3 region is CSARGDRGSESGNTIYF.

The V and J genes are TRBV20-1 and TRBJ2-1. Germline CDR1 DFQATT, CDR2 SNEGSKA (reference sequence). This CDR3 has 14 amino acids. The CDR3 protein is CSASKGNPYNEQFF.

The V call is TRBV12-3 or TRBV12-4, the J call TRBJ1-2; the D gene TCRdb calls, TRBD1, cannot be checked with no DNA. This CDR3 comprises 14 residues. CDR3 in amino acids: CASSETGGSYGYTF.

CDR3 protein: CASSQVAVKNIQYF. The chain employs TRBV3-1 and TRBJ2-4. Germline V gives CDR1 LGHDT, CDR2 YNNKEL (reference sequence). The CDR3 covers 14 residues.

V gene TRBV5-1 combines with J gene TRBJ2-6; TCRdb picks TRBD1, but there is no DNA to check that call. Germline V CDR1 and CDR2: SGHRS, YFSETQ. The CDR3 is 16 amino acids. CDR3 amino acids: CASRARGSSGANVLTF. Full variable domain (missing parts from reference TRBV5-1 and TRBJ2-6): KAGVTQTPRYLIKTRGQQVTLSCSPISGHRSVSWYQQTPGQGLQFLFEYFSETQRNKGNFPGRFSGRQFSNSRSEMNVSTLELGDSALYLCASRARGSSGANVLTFGAGSRLTVL.

The V gene is TRBV4-1, the J gene TRBJ1-1. The germline V gene encodes CDR1 MGHRA and CDR2 YSYEKL. This CDR3 contains 15 residues. The CDR3 reads CASSQDARLNTEAFF.

The chain recombines TRBV5-4 with TRBJ1-6; TCRdb names TRBD1, which stays unverified in the absence of DNA. Germline CDR1 is SGHNT and CDR2 is YYREEE (reference sequence). CDR3 size: 16 residues. The CDR3 is CASSLETRGYNSPLHF.

V and J are TRBV7-2 and TRBJ1-2. CDR1 and CDR2 from the germline V gene are SGHTA and FQGNSA. The CDR3 covers 13 residues. The CDR3 region is CASSLEDGLGYTF.

The CDR3 loop reads CASSPTPDSQETQYF. J is TRBJ2-5 and V is TRBV5-1; the TCRdb call, TRBD1, lacks DNA for checking. Germline CDR1 is SGHRS and CDR2 is YFSETQ. This CDR3 is 15 amino acids long.

V is TRBV12-3 or TRBV12-4 and J is TRBJ2-5. CDR3 length: 12 amino acids. The CDR3 reads CASSSGSETQYF.

CDR3: CASSPRRTSGGLDTQYF. The chain combines TRBV5-1 with TRBJ2-3; there is no DNA to check the TCRdb D call of TRBD2. This CDR3 spans 17 amino acids. The germline V gene encodes CDR1 SGHRS and CDR2 YFSETQ. Full variable domain (rest looked up from reference TRBV5-1 and TRBJ2-3): KAGVTQTPRYLIKTRGQQVTLSCSPISGHRSVSWYQQTPGQGLQFLFEYFSETQRNKGNFPGRFSGRQFSNSRSEMNVSTLELGDSALYLCASSPRRTSGGLDTQYFGPGTRLTVL.

The J gene is TRBJ2-1, the V gene TRBV24-1; the D call from TCRdb, TRBD2, cannot be confirmed without DNA. Germline CDR1 reads KGHDR; CDR2 reads SFDVKD. The CDR3 totals 17 residues. The CDR3 reads CATSVLGAGGQYNEQFF.

CDR3 region: CASSESTGYEQYF. J is TRBJ2-7 and V is TRBV5-1; TCRdb's D call of TRBD2 is untestable without DNA. The CDR3 covers 13 residues. Germline-derived CDR1 and CDR2 are SGHRS and YFSETQ.

This sequence joins TRBV20-1 and TRBJ2-6. The CDR3 spans 15 residues. In germline, CDR1 is DFQATT, CDR2 SNEGSKA (reference sequence). The CDR3 loop is CSALGQGSGANVLTF.